This T cell receptor (beta chain) was recorded in a study of T cell responses to AZD1222 COVID-19 vaccine. The study, taken as a whole, reports: White British people made up most donors, females outnumbered males, and clonal diversity was possibly underestimated. Spike was spanned by vaccine-associated CD4 TCRs, which were dominant at 160-218 and 743-854. Seropositive at baseline were only six or seven AZD1222 recipients. Per reports, nearly half of all spike-specific TCRs target regions that are unmutated in variants.

This clone occurred a few times. Its antigen is unknown. Per germline, CDR1 GTSNPN and CDR2 SVGIG (reference sequence). The CDR3 has 12 amino acids. The germline V and J ends were trimmed by 1 base and 4 bases, with 5 bases remaining between them. Clones were read by immunoSEQ multiplex PCR, and TCRdb kept only the in-frame ones, dropping some. The table lists about 130,000 clones, 80% to 90% of them singletons, with about 5.6% in the top ten. The V call is TRBV30, the J call TRBJ1-3; D call uncertain. This specimen was peripheral blood, taken on day 0 of AZD1222 vaccination. The TCR sequence derives from an adult in good health. CDR3 in DNA: TGTGCCTGGAGTGAGGTGGGAAACACCATATATTTT. Protein product: CAWSEVGNTIYF.